The clone carrying this T cell receptor beta chain showed up many times. Antigen: not known. This specimen belongs to a study of T cells in Graves' hyperthyroidism and ophthalmopathy. Study-level points and caveats: Separation of ophthalmopathy from stable hyperthyroidism was achieved by a 13 V-J model.

Authors of the study amplified TCR beta CDR3 regions from RNA transcripts. HTBI primers drove first-round RT-PCR of the TCR CDR3. TCRdb re-called the multiplex PCR reads through MiXCR, storing one row per CDR3 protein. Of over 650,000 distinct CDR3 sequences listed, 16% are singletons. CDR1 MNHNS and CDR2 SASEGT come from the germline V gene. V was pared by 11 bases and J by 5 bases, with 16 bases between. The CDR3 extends over 12 amino acids. The source of this sequence is a man aged 18 to 35 with Graves' hyperthyroidism. The rearrangement uses TRBV6-1 and TRBJ2-7; possible D gene TRBD2, 6 bases. The source material was blood. CDR3 nucleotide sequence: TGTGCCGGCGGACGGGCGGGGCACGAGCAGTACTTC. Amino acids: CAGGRAGHEQYF.